Listed below are T cell receptor beta chains from one sample, sequenced in a study of neoadjuvant anti-PD-1 for oral cavity cancer. TCRdb's copy holds only in-frame clones and misses some; the assay was immunoSEQ multiplex PCR. The data contain 40,000 or so clones, around 40% of them seen just once; the ten biggest clones take up more than 15%. The sequences come from tumor tissue, collected after nivolumab (anti-PD-1) treatment. Receptors originate from a person aged 40-85 years with oral cavity squamous cell carcinoma. Both conserved end residues are part of each CDR3. Each record gives: D gene, J gene, clone size, V gene, CDR3 protein, CDR3 DNA. D genes are given only for firm matches. Clone size is not always given. Where it is, it says once, few, many or a class for expanded clones.

>NA|TRBJ1-5|NA|TRBV2
CASSPGEGWGSNQPQHF
TGTGCCAGCAGTCCTGGAGAGGGGTGGGGGTCAAATCAGCCCCAGCATTTT
>TRBD1|TRBJ1-4|few|TRBV2
CASINIQGANEKLFF
TGTGCCAGCATAAACATACAGGGGGCTAATGAAAAACTGTTTTTT
>TRBD2|TRBJ2-2|NA|TRBV7-3
CASSPAGGLNTGELFF
TGTGCCAGCAGCCCCGCGGGAGGCCTCAACACCGGGGAGCTGTTTTTT
>TRBD2|TRBJ2-2|few|TRBV7-2
CASSFSSGGTGELFF
TGTGCCAGCAGCTTCTCTAGCGGGGGCACCGGGGAGCTGTTTTTT
>NA|TRBJ2-5|few|TRBV5-1
CASSFDAYQETQYF
TGCGCCAGCAGCTTTGACGCGTACCAAGAGACCCAGTACTTC
>NA|TRBJ1-1|NA|TRBV30
CAWSVEGGTEAFF
TGTGCCTGGAGTGTGGAGGGGGGCACTGAAGCTTTCTTT
>NA|TRBJ1-2|few|TRBV21-1
CASSTQGKRTGRNTF
TGTGCCAGCAGCACCCAAGGGAAGAGGACAGGTCGAAACACCTTC
>NA|TRBJ2-3|NA|TRBV7-2
CASSLSIWGPGTDTQYF
TGTGCCAGCAGCTTAAGTATCTGGGGACCAGGGACAGATACGCAGTATTTT
>NA|TRBJ2-5|few|TRBV11-2
CASSLVPETQYF
TGTGCCAGCAGCTTAGTTCCAGAGACCCAGTACTTC
>NA|TRBJ2-6|few|TRBV28
CASIGGGANVLTF
TGTGCCAGCATCGGGGGAGGGGCCAACGTCCTGACTTTC
>NA|TRBJ1-1|NA|TRBV5-4
CASSFELNTEAFF
TGTGCCAGCAGCTTCGAGCTGAACACTGAAGCTTTCTTT
>NA|TRBJ1-1|medium-sized|TRBV4-1
CASSQGYREYNTEAFF
TGCGCCAGCAGCCAAGGGTATCGGGAGTACAACACTGAAGCTTTCTTT
>NA|TRBJ2-1|NA|TRBV7-9
CASSLMASLSYNEQFF
TGTGCCAGCAGCCTCATGGCCAGCCTTTCCTACAATGAGCAGTTCTTC
>TRBD1|TRBJ1-4|many|TRBV2
CASSEIWTGSEKLFF
TGTGCCAGCAGTGAAATCTGGACAGGGAGTGAAAAACTGTTTTTT
>NA|TRBJ1-1|medium-sized|TRBV2
CASSESDRMEAFF
TGTGCCAGCAGTGAATCTGACAGAATGGAAGCTTTCTTT
>NA|TRBJ2-1|few|TRBV27
CASIGGSSYNEQFF
TGTGCCAGCATCGGAGGGAGCTCCTACAATGAGCAGTTCTTC
>NA|TRBJ2-5|many|TRBV15
CATSRGEEVETQYF
TGTGCCACCAGCCGAGGGGAGGAGGTAGAGACCCAGTACTTC
>NA|TRBJ1-1|NA|TRBV27
CASSLYRVNTEAFF
TGTGCCAGCAGTTTATACAGGGTAAACACTGAAGCTTTCTTT
>TRBD1|TRBJ1-4|NA|TRBV4-2
CASSHPDRRNEKLFF
TGTGCCAGCAGCCATCCGGACAGGAGGAATGAAAAACTGTTTTTT
>NA|TRBJ2-7|NA|TRBV6-5
CASSRRDSRQYF
TGTGCCAGCAGCCGGCGGGACTCCCGGCAGTACTTC
>TRBD2|TRBJ2-1|few|TRBV7-8
CASSPLAGGPNEQFF
TGTGCCAGCAGCCCCCTAGCGGGGGGGCCCAATGAGCAGTTCTTC
>TRBD1|TRBJ1-6|NA|TRBV12-5
CASGKGQGADSPLHF
TGTGCTAGTGGTAAAGGACAGGGGGCGGATTCACCCCTCCACTTT
>NA|TRBJ2-7|once|TRBV28
CASTTSGWEQYF
TGTGCCAGCACCACATCGGGTTGGGAGCAGTACTTC
>NA|TRBJ2-7|few|TRBV7-5
CARSLARRGHVPEQYF
TGTGCCAGAAGCTTAGCACGAAGGGGGCACGTCCCCGAGCAGTACTTC
>NA|TRBJ1-1|NA|TRBV7-2
CASSSSPAPNTEAFF
TGTGCCAGCAGCTCGTCTCCGGCCCCGAACACTGAAGCTTTCTTT
>NA|TRBJ2-1|NA|TRBV5-4
CASSLVGYNEQFF
TGTGCCAGCAGCTTGGTGGGTTACAATGAGCAGTTCTTC
>NA|TRBJ1-5|NA|TRBV5-1
CASRNLGQPQHF
TGCGCCAGCAGGAACCTCGGTCAGCCCCAGCATTTT
>NA|TRBJ1-1|NA|TRBV19
CASSIEHLNTEAFF
TGTGCCAGTAGTATCGAACACCTGAACACTGAAGCTTTCTTT
>TRBD2|TRBJ2-7|NA|TRBV6-1
CASSVTSASYEQYF
TGTGCCAGCAGTGTGACTAGCGCGTCCTACGAGCAGTACTTC
>NA|TRBJ1-5|NA|TRBV6-5
CASSRDRYQPQHF
TGTGCCAGCAGCCGGGACCGATATCAGCCCCAGCATTTT
>TRBD2|TRBJ2-2|NA|TRBV6-5
CASAGRDTGELFF
TGTGCCAGCGCGGGGAGGGACACCGGGGAGCTGTTTTTT
>NA|TRBJ2-1|few|TRBV15
CATSSRRYNEQFF
TGTGCCACCAGCAGCCGACGCTACAATGAGCAGTTCTTC
>NA|TRBJ2-5|NA|TRBV29-1
CSVEKSRGAETQYF
TGCAGCGTTGAAAAGTCCAGGGGAGCGGAGACCCAGTACTTC
>NA|TRBJ1-2|NA|TRBV5-1
CASSLNPPQGLLNGYTF
TGCGCCAGCAGCTTGAATCCCCCGCAGGGACTTTTGAATGGCTACACCTTC
>TRBD1|TRBJ2-1|many|TRBV6-6
CASRLSGQGSDEQFF
TGTGCCAGCAGGCTCTCGGGACAGGGTAGCGATGAGCAGTTCTTC
>NA|TRBJ1-2|NA|TRBV30
CAWSGGDGTNYGYTF
TGTGCCTGGAGTGGAGGTGACGGTACTAACTATGGCTACACCTTC
>TRBD2|TRBJ2-1|NA|TRBV4-1
CASSPNLAGGHYNEQFF
TGCGCCAGCAGCCCCAACCTAGCGGGGGGCCACTACAATGAGCAGTTCTTC
>NA|TRBJ2-5|NA|TRBV6-5
CASSQQGSQETQYF
TGTGCCAGCAGCCAACAGGGTTCCCAAGAGACCCAGTACTTC
>TRBD1|TRBJ1-3|NA|TRBV15
CATSRDRGRGPGNTIYF
TGTGCCACCAGCAGAGATCGAGGCAGGGGGCCTGGAAACACCATATATTTT
>TRBD1|TRBJ1-1|NA|TRBV29-1
CSVGGGLHAEAFF
TGCAGCGTTGGAGGGGGCCTCCACGCTGAAGCTTTCTTT
>NA|TRBJ2-2|few|TRBV9
CASSVEVSYTGELFF
TGTGCCAGCAGCGTAGAGGTGAGCTACACCGGGGAGCTGTTTTTT
>NA|TRBJ1-1|few|TRBV27
CASRPGHTTEAFF
TGTGCCAGCAGACCGGGACACACCACTGAAGCTTTCTTT
>NA|TRBJ1-2|few|TRBV6-1
CASSESQWNGYTF
TGTGCCAGCAGTGAATCCCAGTGGAATGGCTACACCTTC
>TRBD2|TRBJ2-1|medium-sized|TRBV9
CASTSGGHTYNEQFF
TGTGCCAGTACTAGCGGGGGCCATACCTACAATGAGCAGTTCTTC
>NA|TRBJ2-1|NA|TRBV11-3
CASSLDQGGSGSYNEQFF
TGTGCCAGCAGCTTAGATCAGGGGGGAAGCGGCTCCTACAATGAGCAGTTCTTC
>NA|TRBJ2-7|NA|TRBV7-8
CASSPGQGTAEQYF
TGTGCCAGCAGCCCCGGGCAGGGAACGGCCGAGCAGTACTTC
>TRBD1|TRBJ2-5|few|TRBV2
CASSVDRGAQETQYF
TGTGCCAGCAGTGTCGACAGGGGGGCCCAAGAGACCCAGTACTTC
>NA|TRBJ2-2|NA|TRBV5-6
CASSSGPNTGELFF
TGTGCCAGCAGCTCGGGACCGAACACCGGGGAGCTGTTTTTT
>TRBD2|TRBJ2-7|many|TRBV4-2
CASSQTSVGEQYF
TGTGCCAGCAGCCAAACTAGCGTGGGGGAGCAGTACTTC
>TRBD2|TRBJ2-1|NA|TRBV18
CASSPTTSGRPNEQFF
TGTGCCAGCTCCCCAACGACTAGCGGGAGACCCAATGAGCAGTTCTTC
>NA|TRBJ2-4|many|TRBV6-5
CASSSPGGGGGNIQYF
TGTGCCAGCAGTTCTCCTGGAGGGGGAGGTGGAAACATTCAGTACTTC
>NA|TRBJ2-6|NA|TRBV27
CATSANWGSGANVLTF
TGTGCCACCAGTGCCAATTGGGGATCTGGGGCCAACGTCCTGACTTTC
>TRBD1|TRBJ2-6|few|TRBV5-4
CASRGTGLSGANVLTF
TGTGCCAGCAGGGGGACAGGGCTCTCTGGGGCCAACGTCCTGACTTTC
>NA|TRBJ1-2|NA|TRBV19
CASKQGLYGYTF
TGTGCCAGTAAGCAGGGACTCTATGGCTACACCTTC